The rows below give T cell receptor beta chains drawn from one sample of a study of blood T cells in healthy people across ages. One entry per CDR3 protein results from TCRdb running MiXCR on the 5' RACE reads. The sample lists 1.4 million or so distinct CDR3 sequences; 35% to 45% were seen once. Sequencing used blood. Every receptor here comes from a woman between 18 and 30 years old in good health. CDR3s include the opening cysteine and the closing phenylalanine or tryptophan. D genes are given only for firm matches. The listing skips clone size in some rows; elsewhere it reads once, few, many or a size class.

D gene	V gene	clone size	J gene	CDR3 protein	CDR3 DNA
.	TRBV4-1	.	TRBJ2-7	CASSQIDSSAYEQYF	TGCGCCAGCAGCCAAATAGACAGCTCAGCCTACGAGCAGTACTTC
.	TRBV29-1	many	TRBJ2-5	CSVEQRIETQYF	TGCAGCGTTGAACAGCGGATAGAGACCCAGTACTTC
.	TRBV6-4	.	TRBJ1-2	CASSDSAGVSGYTF	TGTGCCAGCAGTGACTCGGCAGGGGTGTCTGGCTACACCTTC
.	TRBV7-2	.	TRBJ1-2	CASNNRDVSRYGYTF	TGTGCCAGCAACAACAGGGATGTTTCTCGCTATGGCTACACCTTC
TRBD1	TRBV7-2	.	TRBJ2-5	CASSIAGTVEETQYF	TGTGCCAGCAGCATTGCCGGGACAGTCGAGGAGACCCAGTACTTC
TRBD2	TRBV7-2	.	TRBJ2-5	CASSFAGRLETQYF	TGTGCCAGCAGCTTCGCCGGGAGGCTGGAGACCCAGTACTTC
.	TRBV4-1	.	TRBJ1-2	CASSQVPTASNYGYTF	TGCGCCAGCAGCCAAGTCCCGACAGCTTCTAACTATGGCTACACCTTC
TRBD1	TRBV30	.	TRBJ2-3	CAWNQGQPTDTQYF	TGTGCCTGGAACCAGGGACAGCCCACAGATACGCAGTATTTT
TRBD1	TRBV7-2	.	TRBJ2-5	CASRVGQGDMETQYF	TGTGCCAGCAGGGTGGGGCAGGGGGATATGGAGACCCAGTACTTC
.	TRBV29-1	.	TRBJ1-3	CSVAGDSGGNTIYF	TGCAGCGTTGCAGGAGACTCGGGGGGAAACACCATATATTTT
.	TRBV15	.	TRBJ2-4	CATSDPGEKPYF	TGTGCCACCAGCGATCCGGGGGAGAAACCGTACTTC
TRBD2	TRBV9	few	TRBJ2-4	CASSVGTSGNIQYF	TGTGCCAGCAGCGTCGGGACTAGCGGAAACATTCAGTACTTC
.	TRBV20-1	.	TRBJ1-2	CSARDRDGPGYYGYTF	TGCAGTGCTAGAGACAGGGACGGCCCTGGATACTATGGCTACACCTTC
TRBD2	TRBV29-1	many	TRBJ2-1	CSVLSGIIGNEQFF	TGCAGCGTTCTCAGCGGGATAATCGGCAATGAGCAGTTCTTC
TRBD1	TRBV5-1	.	TRBJ2-5	CASSLGGPGQGVYEQYF	TGCGCCAGCAGCCTTGGCGGCCCCGGGCAGGGGGTATATGAGCAGTACTTC
.	TRBV4-1	.	TRBJ2-7	CASSPAEGLYEQYF	TGCGCCAGCAGCCCTGCGGAGGGACTCTACGAGCAGTACTTC
.	TRBV7-2	.	TRBJ1-2	CASSLTESIYGYTF	TGTGCCAGCAGCCTGACTGAGTCCATCTATGGCTACACCTTC
.	TRBV7-2	many	TRBJ1-2	CASSQGLLSGYTF	TGTGCCAGCAGCCAGGGACTCCTAAGTGGGTACACCTTC
.	TRBV28	.	TRBJ1-6	CASSPQYTLDSPLHF	TGTGCCAGCAGTCCTCAGTATACTCTAGATTCACCCCTCCACTTT
.	TRBV14	.	TRBJ1-2	CASSNQAVQGDGYTF	TGTGCCAGCAGCAACCAAGCGGTTCAGGGAGACGGCTACACCTTC
TRBD2	TRBV7-2	many	TRBJ2-7	CASTPSGGVSYEQYF	TGTGCCAGCACCCCTTCGGGGGGGGTTTCCTACGAGCAGTACTTC
.	TRBV10-3	.	TRBJ1-1	CASRALNTEAFF	TGTGCCTCCAGGGCCCTGAACACTGAAGCTTTCTTT
.	TRBV5-1	.	TRBJ2-2	CASSAAFGELFF	TGCGCCAGCAGCGCGGCCTTCGGGGAGCTGTTTTTT
TRBD1	TRBV9	.	TRBJ2-7	CASSVGPGQRSYEQYF	TGTGCCAGCAGCGTAGGTCCGGGACAGCGAAGCTACGAGCAGTACTTC
.	TRBV29-1	.	TRBJ1-1	CSATAGRLLNTEAFF	TGCAGCGCCACTGCGGGCCGTCTGTTGAACACTGAAGCTTTCTTT
.	TRBV20-1	few	TRBJ2-5	CSARGRGTQETQYF	TGCAGTGCTAGAGGGAGGGGGACCCAAGAGACCCAGTACTTC
.	TRBV12-3/TRBV12-4	.	TRBJ1-3	CASSSNGSGNTIYF	TGTGCCAGCAGTTCGAACGGCTCTGGAAACACCATATATTTT
.	TRBV10-1	.	TRBJ2-1	CASSEPRGNQETQFF	TGCGCCAGCAGTGAGCCCAGGGGAAACCAAGAGACCCAGTTCTTC
TRBD2	TRBV7-3	.	TRBJ2-1	CASSLRTSGVGYNEQFF	TGTGCCAGCAGCTTACGGACTAGCGGGGTGGGTTACAATGAGCAGTTCTTC
TRBD1	TRBV10-3	few	TRBJ1-1	CAISDPGQGEGDEAFF	TGTGCCATCAGTGACCCCGGACAGGGGGAAGGGGATGAAGCTTTCTTT
.	TRBV30	few	TRBJ1-2	CAWSPWNYGYTF	TGTGCCTGGAGTCCCTGGAACTATGGCTACACCTTC
.	TRBV7-7	.	TRBJ1-1	CASSSTVNTEPFF	TGTGCTAGCAGCTCCACAGTGAACACTGAACCTTTCTTT
TRBD2	TRBV20-1	few	TRBJ2-1	CSANSGGRTYNEQFF	TGCAGTGCTAATAGCGGGGGGCGGACCTACAATGAGCAGTTCTTC
.	TRBV5-6	.	TRBJ1-2	CASSLEGGYPLYGYTF	TGTGCCAGCAGCTTGGAGGGGGGTTATCCCCTCTATGGATACACCTTC
TRBD2	TRBV29-1	.	TRBJ2-1	CSVYTGTSGINEQFF	TGCAGCGTTTATACCGGGACTAGCGGGATCAATGAGCAGTTCTTC
TRBD1	TRBV6-5	few	TRBJ1-5	CASSLQGPVGNQPQHF	TGTGCCAGCAGTTTACAGGGGCCAGTCGGGAATCAGCCCCAGCATTTT
.	TRBV20-1	few	TRBJ2-3	CSARDASHTDTQYF	TGCAGTGCTAGAGACGCGTCTCACACAGATACGCAGTATTTT
TRBD1	TRBV3-1	.	TRBJ1-5	CASSHGGDRAYSNQPQHF	TGTGCCAGCAGCCATGGTGGGGACAGGGCTTATAGCAATCAGCCCCAGCATTTT
TRBD1	TRBV27	.	TRBJ1-2	CASRSTGGVYGYTF	TGTGCCAGCAGATCTACAGGGGGCGTCTATGGCTACACCTTC
.	TRBV29-1	few	TRBJ1-2	CSVESRPYGYTF	TGCAGCGTTGAATCCCGGCCATATGGCTACACCTTC
.	TRBV7-9	many	TRBJ2-1	CASSLAGANEQFF	TGTGCCAGCAGCTTAGCCGGAGCCAATGAGCAGTTCTTC
TRBD1	TRBV9	few	TRBJ1-2	CASSDGTGEGYGYTF	TGTGCCAGCAGCGACGGGACAGGGGAGGGCTATGGCTACACCTTC
.	TRBV2	many	TRBJ2-7	CASSEAGEQYF	TGTGCCAGCAGTGAAGCCGGGGAGCAGTACTTC
TRBD2	TRBV12-3/TRBV12-4	.	TRBJ2-1	CASSLTGGAWETQFF	TGTGCCAGCAGTTTAACGGGGGGGGCCTGGGAGACCCAGTTCTTC
.	TRBV7-6	.	TRBJ1-2	CASSLGWGEHTF	TGTGCCAGCAGCTTAGGGTGGGGAGAACACACCTTC
.	TRBV6-6	.	TRBJ1-4	CASSRPQGANEKLFF	TGTGCCAGCAGCCGCCCCCAGGGTGCTAATGAAAAACTGTTTTTT
TRBD1	TRBV28	few	TRBJ1-4	CASSGTGTGTYEKLFF	TGTGCCAGCAGTGGCACCGGGACAGGGACGTATGAAAAACTGTTTTTT
TRBD2	TRBV27	.	TRBJ2-7	CASSTDRGVSYEQYF	TGTGCCAGCAGTACTGATCGGGGGGTCTCCTACGAGCAGTACTTC